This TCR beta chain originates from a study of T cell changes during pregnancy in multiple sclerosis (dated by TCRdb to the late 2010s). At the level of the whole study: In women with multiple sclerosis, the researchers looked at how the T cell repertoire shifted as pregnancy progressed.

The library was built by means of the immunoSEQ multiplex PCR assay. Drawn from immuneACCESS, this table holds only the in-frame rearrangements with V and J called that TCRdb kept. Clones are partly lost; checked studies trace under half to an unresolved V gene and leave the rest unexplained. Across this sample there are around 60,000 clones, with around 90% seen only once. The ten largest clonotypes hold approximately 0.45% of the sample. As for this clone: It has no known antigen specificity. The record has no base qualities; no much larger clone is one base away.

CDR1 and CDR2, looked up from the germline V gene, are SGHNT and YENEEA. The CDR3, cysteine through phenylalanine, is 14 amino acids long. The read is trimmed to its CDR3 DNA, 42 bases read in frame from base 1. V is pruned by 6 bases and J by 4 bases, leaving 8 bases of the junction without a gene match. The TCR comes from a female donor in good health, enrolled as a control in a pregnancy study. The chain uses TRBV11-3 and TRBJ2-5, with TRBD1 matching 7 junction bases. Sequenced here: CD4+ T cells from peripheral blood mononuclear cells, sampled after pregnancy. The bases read TGTGCCAGCAGTCAGGGGGTGGTCGTAGAGACCCAGTACTTC. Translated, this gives CASSQGVVVETQYF. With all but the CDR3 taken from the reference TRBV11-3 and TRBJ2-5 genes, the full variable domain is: EAGVVQSPRYKIIEKKQPVAFWCNPISGHNTLYWYLQNLGQGPELLIRYENEEAVDDSQLPKDRFSAERLKGVDSTLKIQPAELGDSAVYLCASSQGVVVETQYFGPGTRLLVL.